Listed below are T cell receptor beta chains from one sample, sequenced in a study of T cells in Graves' hyperthyroidism and ophthalmopathy. TCRdb re-derived calls from the multiplex PCR reads in MiXCR, one entry per CDR3 protein. In the table there are roughly 400,000 distinct CDR3 sequences, over 11% of which are singletons. Sequencing was done on a sample of blood. These receptors came from a man between 50 and 59 years old with Graves' ophthalmopathy. Each CDR3 is given with its conserved first and last residue. A D gene is named only where the DNA matches it firmly. Expanded clones get a size class; other rows say once, few or many, or leave the size out.

TRBV7-9,NA,many,TRBJ1-1,CASSVLQGTEAFF,TGTGCCAGCAGCGTCCTACAGGGTACTGAAGCTTTCTTT
TRBV29-1,NA,NA,TRBJ1-1,CSVEGKGRTEAFF,TGCAGCGTTGAAGGAAAGGGGAGGACTGAAGCTTTCTTT
TRBV2,TRBD2,NA,TRBJ2-2,CASDGGRAITGELFF,TGTGCCAGCGATGGCGGGAGGGCTATCACCGGGGAGCTGTTTTTT
TRBV5-1,NA,NA,TRBJ1-1,CASSFRTGNTEAFF,TGTGCCAGTAGTTTCCGGACGGGAAACACTGAAGCTTTCTTT
TRBV5-5,NA,NA,TRBJ1-2,CASRRPGDRYGYTF,TGTGCCAGCAGACGCCCGGGAGACCGGTATGGCTACACCTTC
TRBV11-1,NA,NA,TRBJ2-1,CASNLRDGSNEQFF,TGTGCCAGCAATTTAAGAGACGGAAGCAATGAGCAGTTCTTC
TRBV10-3,NA,many,TRBJ1-1,CAISEQGNTEAFF,TGTGCCATCAGTGAACAGGGGAACACTGAAGCTTTCTTT
TRBV24-1,TRBD2,many,TRBJ2-3,CATSDLNREVGTDTQYF,TGTGCCACCAGTGATTTGAATCGGGAGGTAGGCACAGATACGCAGTATTTT
TRBV6-1,TRBD2,NA,TRBJ2-1,CASGAIIRSGSYEQFF,TGTGCCAGTGGAGCAATTATAAGGAGCGGGAGTTACGAGCAGTTCTTC
TRBV18,TRBD2,few,TRBJ2-4,CASSPERGVKNIQYF,TGTGCCAGCTCACCCGAGCGGGGGGTAAAAAACATTCAGTACTTC
TRBV3-1,NA,many,TRBJ1-1,CASSPQMENTEAFF,TGTGCCAGCAGCCCCCAGATGGAGAACACTGAAGCTTTCTTT
TRBV5-6,NA,many,TRBJ2-6,CASSLWGSGANVLTF,TGTGCCAGCAGTTTATGGGGGTCTGGGGCCAACGTCCTGACTTTC
TRBV20-1,NA,few,TRBJ1-2,CSARANLIYGYTF,TGCAGTGCTAGAGCTAATCTCATCTATGGCTACACCTTC
TRBV24-1,TRBD1,many,TRBJ2-1,CATSDPGQDKRDEQFF,TGTGCCACCAGTGACCCGGGACAGGACAAGAGGGATGAGCAGTTCTTC
TRBV27,NA,NA,TRBJ2-7,CASSPQGPSYEQYF,TGTGCCAGCAGCCCTCAAGGGCCCTCCTACGAGCAGTACTTC
TRBV18,NA,NA,TRBJ1-1,CASSPPSTGKTEAFF,TGTGCCAGCTCACCACCTAGTACAGGGAAAACTGAAGCTTTCTTT
TRBV18,NA,many,TRBJ2-7,CASSPESPSTGYEQYF,TGTGCCAGCTCACCAGAATCCCCTAGTACCGGCTACGAGCAGTACTTC
TRBV3-1,NA,many,TRBJ2-2,CASSQDSGFGELFF,TGTGCCAGCAGCCAAGATTCAGGGTTCGGGGAGCTGTTTTTT
TRBV19,TRBD1,NA,TRBJ1-4,CASHHWTDRGNEKLFF,TGTGCCAGTCACCACTGGACGGACAGGGGTAACGAAAAACTGTTTTTT
TRBV28,TRBD2,many,TRBJ2-1,CASSLKLGTSGSVEQFF,TGTGCCAGCAGTTTAAAATTAGGGACTAGCGGGAGTGTTGAGCAGTTCTTC
TRBV29-1,NA,many,TRBJ2-1,CSVEYLASDEQFF,TGCAGCGTTGAGTATCTAGCTTCCGATGAGCAGTTCTTC
TRBV19,NA,NA,TRBJ1-2,CASSIGEGAGGGFLYGYTF,TGTGCCAGTAGTATAGGTGAAGGCGCTGGAGGGGGGTTCCTCTATGGCTACACCTTC
TRBV10-3,TRBD1,NA,TRBJ1-5,CAISEARGGGSQPQHF,TGTGCCATCAGTGAGGCGAGGGGAGGGGGCAGTCAGCCCCAGCATTTT
TRBV7-2,NA,many,TRBJ2-1,CASSFTSAGEQFF,TGTGCCAGCAGCTTCACTAGTGCCGGTGAGCAGTTCTTC
TRBV2,NA,many,TRBJ2-3,CASRVDGVPDTQYF,TGTGCCAGCAGAGTAGACGGGGTCCCAGATACGCAGTATTTT
TRBV2,TRBD1,few,TRBJ1-4,CASNRGLRATNEKLFF,TGTGCCAGCAACAGGGGGCTTCGAGCTACTAATGAAAAACTGTTTTTT
TRBV12-3/TRBV12-4,NA,many,TRBJ1-5,CASSLDSINQPQHF,TGTGCCAGCAGTTTAGATTCAATCAATCAGCCCCAGCATTTT
TRBV11-1,NA,many,TRBJ1-2,CASSLGGNIGYTF,TGTGCCAGCAGCTTAGGGGGTAATATTGGCTACACCTTC
TRBV11-2,TRBD2,many,TRBJ2-1,CASSLPTSGRDNEQFF,TGTGCCAGCAGCTTACCGACTAGCGGGAGGGACAATGAGCAGTTCTTC
TRBV6-1,NA,many,TRBJ1-1,CASSEWAPAFF,TGTGCCAGCAGTGAATGGGCGCCGGCTTTCTTT
TRBV28,TRBD1,NA,TRBJ1-1,CASSLPGGIGASNTEAFF,TGTGCCAGCAGCCTCCCAGGGGGGATCGGTGCTTCTAACACTGAAGCTTTCTTT